The present TCR beta chain was sequenced within a study of T cells in Graves' hyperthyroidism and ophthalmopathy. Study observations and caveats: The model made its ophthalmopathy prediction, and onset followed a median roughly six months later.

CDR3 length: 17 residues. The V gene end was trimmed by 3 bases and the J gene end by 3 bases; junction bases not matched to a gene: 13. The V gene's germline CDR1 is SGHDT and CDR2 YYEEEE. This clonotype was detected many times. Its antigen is currently unknown. TCR beta CDR3 regions were amplified from RNA. First-round RT-PCR of the TCR CDR3 relied on the HTBI primer set. One entry per CDR3 protein, called by TCRdb with MiXCR from the multiplex PCR reads. In the table there are tens of thousands of distinct CDR3 sequences, under 70% of which are singletons. The sample taken for sequencing was blood. The rearrangement links TRBV5-6 to TRBJ2-7, with 9 bases identical to TRBD1. The clonotype comes from a woman aged 60-75 years with Graves' ophthalmopathy. Here the CDR3 reads CASSSYAGTGIFYEQYF. Here the CDR3 DNA reads TGTGCCAGCAGCTCCTACGCCGGGACAGGGATCTTCTACGAGCAGTACTTC.